This entry is about one T cell receptor beta chain. Profiled with immunoSEQ multiplex PCR; TCRdb holds only in-frame clones, not every one. The sample lists about 350,000 clones; 92% were seen once. The V and J ends lost 5 bases and 6 bases, in that order; junction bases with no gene match: 8. The germline V gene has CDR1 SGHAT and CDR2 FQNNGV. There are 15 residues in the CDR3. These data are taken from a study of Ad26.COV2.S vaccination and SARS-CoV-2 variants. The source was peripheral blood, collected after recovery from COVID-19. The J gene is TRBJ2-1, the V gene TRBV11-2; 9 bases align to TRBD2. This clonotype originated in a human donor who had recovered from COVID-19. The CDR3 DNA follows: TGTGCCAGCAGCAGAGGGCGGGGGGGGACCAATGAGCAGTTCTTC. Translating gives CASSRGRGGTNEQFF.